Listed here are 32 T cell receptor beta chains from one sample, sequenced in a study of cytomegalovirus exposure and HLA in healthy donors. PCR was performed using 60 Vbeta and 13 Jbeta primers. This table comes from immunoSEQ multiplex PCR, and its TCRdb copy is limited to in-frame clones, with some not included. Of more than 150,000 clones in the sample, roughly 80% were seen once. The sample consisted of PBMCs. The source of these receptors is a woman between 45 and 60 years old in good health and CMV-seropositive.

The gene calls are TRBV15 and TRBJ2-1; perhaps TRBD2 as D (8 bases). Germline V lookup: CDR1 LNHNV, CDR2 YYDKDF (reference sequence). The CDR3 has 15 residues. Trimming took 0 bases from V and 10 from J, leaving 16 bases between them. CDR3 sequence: CATSRDREGAKEQFF. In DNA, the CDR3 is TGTGCCACCAGCAGAGATCGGGAGGGGGCAAAAGAGCAGTTCTTC.

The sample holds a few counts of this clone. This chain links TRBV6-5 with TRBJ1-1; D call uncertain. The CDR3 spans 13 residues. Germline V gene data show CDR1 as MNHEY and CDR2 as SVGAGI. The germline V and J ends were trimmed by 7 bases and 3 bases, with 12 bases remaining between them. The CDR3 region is CASIQRQYTEAFF. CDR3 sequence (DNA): TGTGCCAGCATCCAGCGCCAGTACACTGAAGCTTTCTTT.

DNA of the CDR3: TGTGCCAGCAGGGTTGACAGTGAAGCTTTCTTT. Translating gives CASRVDSEAFF. The chain employs TRBV2 and TRBJ1-1, with D maybe TRBD1 (5 bases). The CDR3 consists of 11 residues. V lost 6 bases and J lost 7, with 9 bases in between. Germline V gives CDR1 SNHLY, CDR2 FYNNEI.

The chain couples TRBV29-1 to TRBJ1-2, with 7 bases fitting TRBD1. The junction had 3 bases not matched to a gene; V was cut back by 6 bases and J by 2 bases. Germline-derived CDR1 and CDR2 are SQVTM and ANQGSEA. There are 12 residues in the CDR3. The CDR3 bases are TGCAGCGTCGTGGACAGGAACTATGGCTACACCTTC. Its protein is CSVVDRNYGYTF.

The CDR3 DNA follows: TGTGCCAGCAGCTTCGCCAGGGTGCGGGGGTCTAATGAAAAACTGTTTTTT. Its translation: CASSFARVRGSNEKLFF. The V and J genes are TRBV7-8 and TRBJ1-4; D possibly corresponds to TRBD1 (5 bases). The CDR3 spans 17 residues. CDR1 and CDR2 from the germline V gene are SGHVS and FQNEAQ. V lost 3 bases to trimming and J lost 3 bases, with 17 bases between them.

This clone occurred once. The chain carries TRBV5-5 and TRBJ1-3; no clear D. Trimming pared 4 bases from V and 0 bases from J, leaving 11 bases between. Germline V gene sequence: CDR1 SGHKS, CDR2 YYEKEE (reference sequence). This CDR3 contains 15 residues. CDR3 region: CASSQQIFSGNTIYF. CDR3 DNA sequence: TGTGCCAGCAGCCAACAGATTTTCTCTGGAAACACCATATATTTT.

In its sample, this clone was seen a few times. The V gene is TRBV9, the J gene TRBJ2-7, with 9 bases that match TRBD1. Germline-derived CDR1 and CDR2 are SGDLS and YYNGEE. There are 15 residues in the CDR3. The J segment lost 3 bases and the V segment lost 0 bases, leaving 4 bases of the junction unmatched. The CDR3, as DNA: TGTGCCAGCAGCGTAGGTACAGGGGGCTACTACGAGCAGTACTTC. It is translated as CASSVGTGGYYEQYF.

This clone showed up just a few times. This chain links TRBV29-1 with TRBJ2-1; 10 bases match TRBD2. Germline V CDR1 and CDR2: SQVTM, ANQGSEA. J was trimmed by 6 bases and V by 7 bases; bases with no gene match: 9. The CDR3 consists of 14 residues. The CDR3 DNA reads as TGCAGCGGGCTGAGCGGGGGGGCGGTCAATGAGCAGTTCTTC. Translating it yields CSGLSGGAVNEQFF.

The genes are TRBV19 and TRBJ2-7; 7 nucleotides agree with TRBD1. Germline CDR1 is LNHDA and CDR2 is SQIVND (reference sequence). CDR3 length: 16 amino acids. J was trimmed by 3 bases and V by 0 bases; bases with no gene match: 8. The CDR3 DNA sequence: TGTGCCAGTAGTATAGATAGAGGGACAGACTACTACGAGCAGTACTTC. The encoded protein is CASSIDRGTDYYEQYF.

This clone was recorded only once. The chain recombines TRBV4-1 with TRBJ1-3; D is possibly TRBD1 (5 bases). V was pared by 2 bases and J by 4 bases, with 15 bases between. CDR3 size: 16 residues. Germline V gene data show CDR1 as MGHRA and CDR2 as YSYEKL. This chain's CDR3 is CASSQIIGHQGNTIYF. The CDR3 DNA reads TGCGCCAGCAGCCAAATTATCGGACACCAAGGAAACACCATATATTTT.

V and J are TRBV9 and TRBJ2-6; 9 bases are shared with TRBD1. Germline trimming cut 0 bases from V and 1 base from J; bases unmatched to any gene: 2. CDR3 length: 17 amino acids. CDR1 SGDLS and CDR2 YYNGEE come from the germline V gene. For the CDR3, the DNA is TGTGCCAGCAGCGTAGAGGGGACAGGGTCTGGGGCCAACGTCCTGACTTTC. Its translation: CASSVEGTGSGANVLTF.

The CDR3, as DNA: TGTGCCACCGCGGAGGGGCCCAACACCGGGGAGCTGTTTTTT. Protein sequence: CATAEGPNTGELFF. V and J are TRBV15 and TRBJ2-2, with a tentative D call TRBD2 (6 bases). Trimming took off 8 bases at V and 2 bases at J, with 12 bases between the two ends. CDR3 size: 14 residues. Germline V lookup: CDR1 LNHNV, CDR2 YYDKDF (reference sequence).

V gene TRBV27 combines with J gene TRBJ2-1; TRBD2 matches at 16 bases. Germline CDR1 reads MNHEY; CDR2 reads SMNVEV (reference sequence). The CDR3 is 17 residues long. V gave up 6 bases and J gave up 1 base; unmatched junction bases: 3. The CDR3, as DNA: TGTGCCAGCAGCGGGACTAGCGGGGGGGAATCCTACAATGAGCAGTTCTTC. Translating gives CASSGTSGGESYNEQFF.

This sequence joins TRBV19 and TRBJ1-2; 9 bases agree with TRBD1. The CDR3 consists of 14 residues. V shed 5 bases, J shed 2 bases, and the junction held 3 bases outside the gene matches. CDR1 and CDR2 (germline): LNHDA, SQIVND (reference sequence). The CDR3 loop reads CASSVGQGNYGYTF. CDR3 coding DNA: TGTGCCAGTAGTGTTGGACAGGGGAACTATGGCTACACCTTC.

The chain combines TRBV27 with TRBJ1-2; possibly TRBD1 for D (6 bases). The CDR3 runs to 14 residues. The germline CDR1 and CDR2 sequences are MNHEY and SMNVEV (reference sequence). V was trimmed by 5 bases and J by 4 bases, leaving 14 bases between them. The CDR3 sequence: CASSPGRGAYGYTF. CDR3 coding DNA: TGTGCCAGCAGTCCGGGCAGGGGTGCCTATGGCTACACCTTC.

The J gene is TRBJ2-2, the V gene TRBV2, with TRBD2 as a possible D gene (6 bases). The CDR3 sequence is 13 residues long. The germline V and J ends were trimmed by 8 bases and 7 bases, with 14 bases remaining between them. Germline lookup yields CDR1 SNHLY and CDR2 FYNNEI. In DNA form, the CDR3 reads TGTGCCAGCGGGGCGGAGGGTTACGGGGAGCTGTTTTTT. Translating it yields CASGAEGYGELFF.

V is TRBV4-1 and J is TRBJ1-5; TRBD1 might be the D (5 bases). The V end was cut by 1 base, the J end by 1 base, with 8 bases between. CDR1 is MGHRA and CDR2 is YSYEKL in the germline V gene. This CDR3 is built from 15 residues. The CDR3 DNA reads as TGCGCCAGCAGCCAAGTCGGGGGGAGCAATCAGCCCCAGCATTTT. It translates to CASSQVGGSNQPQHF.

In nucleotides, the CDR3 is TGTGCCAGCAGGGACAGGGAGAGGAAGGGCTACACCTTC. It yields the protein CASRDRERKGYTF. The chain employs TRBV6-1 and TRBJ1-2; 8 positions match TRBD1. V dropped 6 bases and J dropped 8; count of bases not matched to a gene: 8. The CDR3 sequence is 13 residues long. Looked up from germline, CDR1 is MNHNS and CDR2 is SASEGT.

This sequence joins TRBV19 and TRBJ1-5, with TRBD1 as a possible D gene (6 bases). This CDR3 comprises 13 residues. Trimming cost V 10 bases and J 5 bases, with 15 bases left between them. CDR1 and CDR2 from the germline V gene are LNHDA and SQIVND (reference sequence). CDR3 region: CATQNRDHQPQHF. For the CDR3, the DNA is TGTGCCACCCAAAACAGGGACCATCAGCCCCAGCATTTT.

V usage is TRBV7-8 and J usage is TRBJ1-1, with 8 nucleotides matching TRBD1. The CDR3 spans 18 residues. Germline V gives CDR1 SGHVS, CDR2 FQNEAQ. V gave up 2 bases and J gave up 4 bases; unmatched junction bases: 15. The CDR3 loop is CASSLRSSRTGRGTEAFF. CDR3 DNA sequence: TGTGCCAGCAGCTTAAGGTCGTCGAGGACAGGGCGGGGCACTGAAGCTTTCTTT.

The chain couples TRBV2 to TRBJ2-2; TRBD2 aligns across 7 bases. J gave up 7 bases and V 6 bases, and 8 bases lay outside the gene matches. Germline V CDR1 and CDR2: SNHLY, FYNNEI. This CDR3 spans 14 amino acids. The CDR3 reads CASSGLGLGGELFF. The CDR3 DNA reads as TGTGCCAGCAGCGGACTAGGACTAGGCGGGGAGCTGTTTTTT.

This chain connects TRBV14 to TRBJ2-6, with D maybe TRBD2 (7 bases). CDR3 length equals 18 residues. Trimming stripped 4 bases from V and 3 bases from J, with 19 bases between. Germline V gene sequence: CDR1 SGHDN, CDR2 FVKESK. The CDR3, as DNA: TGTGCCAGCAGCCGAGGGGGGGGCCAGAGTTTTGGGGCCAACGTCCTGACTTTC. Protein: CASSRGGGQSFGANVLTF.

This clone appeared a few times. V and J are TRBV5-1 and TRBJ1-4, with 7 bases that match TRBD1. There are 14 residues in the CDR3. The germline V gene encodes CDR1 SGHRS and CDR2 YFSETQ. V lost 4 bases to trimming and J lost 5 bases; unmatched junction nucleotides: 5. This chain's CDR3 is CASSLGQRNEKLFF. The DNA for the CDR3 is TGCGCCAGCAGCCTGGGACAGAGAAATGAAAAACTGTTTTTT.

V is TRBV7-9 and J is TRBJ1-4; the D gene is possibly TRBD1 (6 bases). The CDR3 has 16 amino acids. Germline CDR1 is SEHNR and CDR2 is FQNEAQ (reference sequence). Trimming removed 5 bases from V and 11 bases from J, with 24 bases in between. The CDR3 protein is CASSPGTIRKVEKLFF. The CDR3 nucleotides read TGTGCCAGCAGCCCAGGGACAATCCGTAAGGTTGAGAAACTGTTTTTT.

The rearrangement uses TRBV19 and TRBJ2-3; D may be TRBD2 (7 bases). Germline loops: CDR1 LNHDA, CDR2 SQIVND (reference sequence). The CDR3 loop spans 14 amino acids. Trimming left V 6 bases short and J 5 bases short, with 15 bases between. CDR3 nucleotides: TGTGCCAGTAGAGTGGGGAGGGGGGAAGATACGCAGTATTTT. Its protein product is CASRVGRGEDTQYF.

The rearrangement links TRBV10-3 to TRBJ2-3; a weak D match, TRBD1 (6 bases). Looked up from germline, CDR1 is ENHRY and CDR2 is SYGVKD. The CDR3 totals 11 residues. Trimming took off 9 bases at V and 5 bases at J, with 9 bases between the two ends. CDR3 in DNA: TGTGCCATACAAGGGGGAGATACGCAGTATTTT. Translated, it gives CAIQGGDTQYF.

The CDR3 nucleotides read TGTGCCAGTAGAGTAACCAGGGAAGCTTTCTTT. Translating gives CASRVTREAFF. This rearrangement joins TRBV19 to TRBJ1-1; D unresolved. Germline V lookup: CDR1 LNHDA, CDR2 SQIVND (reference sequence). This CDR3 comprises 11 residues. With 6 bases removed from V and 8 bases from J, the gap between germline ends came to 10 bases. Filled out from reference TRBV19 and TRBJ1-1, the complete variable domain reads DGGITQSPKYLFRKEGQNVTLSCEQNLNHDAMYWYRQDPGQGLRLIYYSQIVNDFQKGDIAEGYSVSREKKESFPLTVTSAQKNPTAFYLCASRVTREAFFGQGTRLTVV.

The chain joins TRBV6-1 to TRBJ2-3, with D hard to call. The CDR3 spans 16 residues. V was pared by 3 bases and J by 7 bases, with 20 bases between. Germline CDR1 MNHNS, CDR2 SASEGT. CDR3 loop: CASSEFPPNGRNTQYF. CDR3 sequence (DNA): TGTGCCAGCAGTGAGTTCCCACCCAATGGCAGGAATACGCAGTATTTT.

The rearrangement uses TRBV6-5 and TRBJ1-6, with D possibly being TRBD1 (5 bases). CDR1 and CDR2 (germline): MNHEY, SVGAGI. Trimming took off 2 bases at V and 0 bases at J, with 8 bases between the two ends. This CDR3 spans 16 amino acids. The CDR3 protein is CASSYGALSYNSPLHF. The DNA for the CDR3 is TGTGCCAGCAGTTACGGGGCCCTCTCCTATAATTCACCCCTCCACTTT.

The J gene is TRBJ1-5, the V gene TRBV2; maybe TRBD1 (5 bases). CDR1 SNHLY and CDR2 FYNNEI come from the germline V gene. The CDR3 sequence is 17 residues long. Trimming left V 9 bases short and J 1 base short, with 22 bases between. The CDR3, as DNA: TGTGCCAGTCAGTCCCTCGGGGGGGTAGGCAGCAATCAGCCCCAGCATTTT. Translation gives CASQSLGGVGSNQPQHF.

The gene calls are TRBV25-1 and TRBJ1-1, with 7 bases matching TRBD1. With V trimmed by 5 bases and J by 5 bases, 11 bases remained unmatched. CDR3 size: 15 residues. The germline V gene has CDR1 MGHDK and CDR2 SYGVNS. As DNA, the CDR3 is TGTGCCAGCAGTATCGCAGGGGGAAGAGGTACTGAAGCTTTCTTT. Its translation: CASSIAGGRGTEAFF.

As DNA, the CDR3 is TGTGCCAGCAGCTTAGAAGCCTTGAACACTGAAGCTTTCTTT. Translating it yields CASSLEALNTEAFF. The chain has TRBV7-9 and TRBJ1-1; the D is unclear. The CDR3 has 14 amino acids. Germline values: CDR1 SEHNR, CDR2 FQNEAQ (reference sequence). The V gene lost 1 base and the J gene lost 0 bases, with 6 bases spanning the gap.